This passage covers 23 T cell receptor beta chains from one sample sequenced in a study of T-cell memory formation after mild COVID-19. TCRdb used MiXCR to reprocess the 5' RACE reads, holding one entry per CDR3 protein. The sample has 200,000 to 250,000 distinct CDR3 sequences, 9.5% to 10% seen once; the top ten hold 3.5% to 4%. Sequenced: PBMCs or a T cell subset sorted from them (not recorded which). These TCRs come from a young man who had mild COVID-19 (a few samples of this study predate the infection). Cell type and time point are not known.

Points on this clonotype: One end of the junction fails to match germline, which may point to a read error. This chain connects TRBV3-1 to TRBJ2-2; D unresolved. The CDR3 runs 16 residues. Germline V CDR1 and CDR2: LGHDT, YNNKEL (reference sequence). As DNA, the CDR3 is TGTGCCAGAAGCCAAGATGGGCTATCGAACACCGGGGAGCTGTTTTTT. Translating it yields CARSQDGLSNTGELFF.

This CDR3 is CASSLSGKLFF. CDR3 in DNA: TGCGCCAGCAGCTTAAGCGGGAAACTGTTTTTT. The chain carries TRBV4-1 and TRBJ1-4; unclear D gene. Deletions cut 5 bases from V and 11 bases from J, with 9 bases between. The CDR3 totals 11 residues. Germline V gene lookup returns CDR1 MGHRA and CDR2 YSYEKL.

This rearrangement joins TRBV4-1 to TRBJ2-5, with TRBD1 as a possible D gene (6 bases). The CDR3 sequence is 13 residues long. The germline gives CDR1 MGHRA, CDR2 YSYEKL. Trimming cost V 4 bases and J 7 bases, with 13 bases left between them. The CDR3 sequence: CASSPQLGGTQYF. DNA of the CDR3: TGCGCCAGCAGCCCTCAATTAGGGGGGACCCAGTACTTC.

The J gene is TRBJ2-1, the V gene TRBV7-3; tentatively, D is TRBD1 (6 bases). This CDR3 region has 14 residues. V gave up 5 bases and J gave up 9 bases, with 17 bases separating them. In germline, CDR1 is SGHTA, CDR2 FQGTGA. Written as DNA, the CDR3 is TGTGCCAGCAGCCTAAATACAGGGCGTGCTGAGCAGTTCTTC. Translated, it gives CASSLNTGRAEQFF. Complete variable domain (other parts from reference TRBV7-3 and TRBJ2-1): GAGVSQTPSNKVTEKGKYVELRCDPISGHTALYWYRQSLGQGPEFLIYFQGTGAADDSGLPNDRFFAVRPEGSVSTLKIQRTERGDSAVYLCASSLNTGRAEQFFGPGTRLTVL.

Worth noting for this clonotype: An end of the junction does not agree with germline; a read error may underlie this. The J gene is TRBJ2-1, the V gene TRBV20-1, with 10 positions matching TRBD1. The CDR3 sequence is 14 residues long. Germline CDR1 is DFQATT and CDR2 is SNEGSKA (reference sequence). In DNA form, the CDR3 reads TGCAGTGCTGGAGAAGGGACAGGGGTACAGGAGCAGTTCTTC. Amino acid sequence: CSAGEGTGVQEQFF.

This clonotype was seen a few times. The chain has TRBV2 and TRBJ2-5; D not resolved. Trimming cost V 4 bases and J 4 bases, with 13 bases left between them. Germline V gene lookup returns CDR1 SNHLY and CDR2 FYNNEI. The CDR3 has 14 residues. The CDR3 spells CASSGSSIRETQYF. DNA for the CDR3: TGTGCCAGCAGTGGGTCGTCGATCCGAGAGACCCAGTACTTC.

This clonotype turned up a few times. The chain combines TRBV7-8 with TRBJ1-6, with 7 bases matching TRBD1. CDR1 and CDR2 from the germline V gene are SGHVS and FQNEAQ. CDR3 size: 15 residues. V was clipped by 2 bases and J by 14 bases; unmatched bases: 12. This CDR3 is CASSLRDSLLGTLHF. The CDR3 nucleotides are TGTGCCAGCAGCTTAAGGGACAGCCTCCTTGGGACCCTCCACTTT.

This chain connects TRBV29-1 to TRBJ1-1; 8 bases match TRBD1. V trimming: 1 base; J trimming: 11 bases; junction bases outside the gene matches: 3. This CDR3 comprises 11 residues. Germline lookup yields CDR1 SQVTM and CDR2 ANQGSEA. CDR3 bases: TGCAGCGTTGAAGGGACAGGGTCCGCTTTCTTT. Translated: CSVEGTGSAFF.

A few counts support this clonotype. The V and J genes are TRBV12-3 or TRBV12-4 and TRBJ1-4, with a possible D match to TRBD1 (5 bases). This CDR3 is built from 15 residues. The germline V and J ends were trimmed by 4 bases and 8 bases, with 17 bases remaining between them. DNA of the CDR3: TGTGCCAGCAGTTATGGGGCACGAAAGGTCGAAAAACTGTTTTTT. Translation gives CASSYGARKVEKLFF.

The CDR3 loop reads CASSFGTSGGAYEQFF. The CDR3 DNA sequence: TGCGCCAGCAGCTTCGGGACTAGCGGGGGGGCCTATGAGCAGTTCTTC. J is TRBJ2-1 and V is TRBV5-1; 16 bases match TRBD2. CDR1 and CDR2 from the germline V gene are SGHRS and YFSETQ. The CDR3 contains 16 residues. The trim removed 2 bases at V and 8 bases at J, leaving 4 bases unmatched.

This clonotype has just a few counts. The genes are TRBV5-1 and TRBJ2-1; 7 positions agree with TRBD1. This CDR3 has 13 residues. Unmatched junction bases numbered 6, after V lost 4 bases and J lost 8 bases. Germline V CDR1 and CDR2: SGHRS, YFSETQ. The chain's CDR3 is CASSPMTGYEQFF. CDR3 DNA sequence: TGCGCCAGCAGCCCTATGACAGGGTATGAGCAGTTCTTC.

As to this clonotype: A much larger clone differs from this one at a single base, so this may be a read error. CDR3 nucleotide sequence: TGCGCCAGAAGCCAAGGTCCCGGCCGGGGGAATTCACCCCTCCACTTT. Amino acids: CARSQGPGRGNSPLHF. V gene TRBV4-3 combines with J gene TRBJ1-6, with D possibly being TRBD1 (5 bases). The CDR3 runs 16 residues. From germline, CDR1 is LGHNA and CDR2 YSLEER.

This sequence joins TRBV24-1 and TRBJ2-2; tentatively, D is TRBD2 (5 bases). The ends were cut back, 4 bases at V and 1 base at J, with 6 bases in the middle. The length of the CDR3 is 14 residues. Germline V gives CDR1 KGHDR, CDR2 SFDVKD. Written as DNA, the CDR3 is TGTGCCACCAGTGACCGGGGGAACACCGGGGAGCTGTTTTTT. It is translated as CATSDRGNTGELFF.

This clonotype was observed a few times. The V and J genes are TRBV6-2 or TRBV6-3 and TRBJ2-5; 12 bases align to TRBD2. The CDR3 loop spans 13 amino acids. Looked up from germline, CDR1 is MNHEY and CDR2 is SVGEGT. After removal of 8 bases from V and 3 bases from J, the junction contained 1 base not matched to a gene. CDR3 sequence (DNA): TGTGCCAGCCGGACTAGCGGGGAAGAGACCCAGTACTTC. Encoded protein: CASRTSGEETQYF.

This clonotype was observed at least ten times. The genes are TRBV20-1 and TRBJ2-1; TRBD2 aligns across 9 bases. Germline CDR1 reads DFQATT; CDR2 reads SNEGSKA (reference sequence). J lost 5 bases, V lost 0 bases, and 17 bases had no gene match. The CDR3 is 19 amino acids. This CDR3 reads CSARDGRQRGARRDNEQFF. CDR3 sequence (DNA): TGCAGTGCTAGAGATGGAAGGCAGCGGGGGGCCAGGAGGGACAATGAGCAGTTCTTC.

This clonotype has more than one count but fewer than ten. The V call is TRBV5-4, the J call TRBJ2-3; TRBD2 matches 11 bases. Germline CDR1 is SGHNT and CDR2 is YYREEE (reference sequence). V shed 3 bases and J 6 bases; nucleotides not matched to a gene: 9. The CDR3 spans 16 residues. The CDR3 loop is CASSSRELAGADTQYF. Written as DNA, the CDR3 is TGTGCCAGCAGCTCTAGGGAACTAGCGGGGGCGGATACGCAGTATTTT.

V usage is TRBV4-1 and J usage is TRBJ1-2, with D unresolved. Germline V gene sequence: CDR1 MGHRA, CDR2 YSYEKL. The CDR3 covers 15 residues. Trimming removed 1 base from V and 2 bases from J, with 11 bases in between. CDR3 coding DNA: TGCGCCAGCAGCCAAGGATTTCCCTCCAACTATGGCTACACCTTC. This codes for CASSQGFPSNYGYTF.

The rearrangement links TRBV20-1 to TRBJ2-3, with a tentative D call TRBD1 (5 bases). The CDR3 runs 14 residues. Looked up from germline, CDR1 is DFQATT and CDR2 is SNEGSKA (reference sequence). V was clipped by 4 bases and J by 3 bases, with 14 bases between them. CDR3 amino acids: CSAIRVGRTDTQYF. The DNA of the CDR3 is TGCAGTGCTATCAGGGTCGGGCGTACAGATACGCAGTATTTT.

This chain connects TRBV5-1 to TRBJ2-7; D uncertain. Trimming pared 0 bases from V and 7 bases from J, leaving 5 bases between. Germline lookup yields CDR1 SGHRS and CDR2 YFSETQ. CDR3 length equals 11 residues. CDR3 region: CASSLAREQYF. CDR3 coding DNA: TGCGCCAGCAGCTTGGCACGGGAGCAGTACTTC.

This clonotype was observed a few times. The chain has TRBV20-1 and TRBJ2-3; D not resolved. The length of the CDR3 is 14 residues. The germline V and J ends were trimmed by 5 bases and 2 bases, with 14 bases remaining between them. Germline CDR1 reads DFQATT; CDR2 reads SNEGSKA (reference sequence). CDR3 DNA sequence: TGCAGTGCTGGGCGCGGTAGAGCCACAGATACGCAGTATTTT. Its protein product is CSAGRGRATDTQYF.

This clonotype was seen ten or more times. V usage is TRBV9 and J usage is TRBJ2-3, with TRBD1 matching 8 bases. The ends lost 3 bases at V and 3 bases at J; junction bases unmatched: 15. The CDR3 totals 18 residues. Germline CDR1 SGDLS, CDR2 YYNGEE. In DNA, the CDR3 is TGTGCCAGCAGCGCAGGTCTCCTCGGCAGGGGGCAAACAGATACGCAGTATTTT. It codes for CASSAGLLGRGQTDTQYF.

This clonotype was seen a few times. This rearrangement joins TRBV20-1 to TRBJ2-1, with TRBD2 matching 7 bases. Germline assignment: CDR1 DFQATT and CDR2 SNEGSKA (reference sequence). V was pared by 0 bases and J by 4 bases, with 6 bases of the junction left unmatched. The CDR3 sequence is 15 residues long. The DNA for the CDR3 is TGCAGTGCTAGAGATAGGACTAGTGGGTACAATGAGCAGTTCTTC. Encoded protein: CSARDRTSGYNEQFF.

V gene TRBV7-6 combines with J gene TRBJ2-5; a weak D match, TRBD1 (5 bases). Germline CDR1 reads SGHVS; CDR2 reads FNYEAQ. V was clipped by 6 bases and J by 6 bases, with 11 bases between them. The CDR3 spans 12 residues. As DNA, the CDR3 is TGTGCCAGCAGTTCAGGGCTGAAGACCCAGTACTTC. It is translated as CASSSGLKTQYF.